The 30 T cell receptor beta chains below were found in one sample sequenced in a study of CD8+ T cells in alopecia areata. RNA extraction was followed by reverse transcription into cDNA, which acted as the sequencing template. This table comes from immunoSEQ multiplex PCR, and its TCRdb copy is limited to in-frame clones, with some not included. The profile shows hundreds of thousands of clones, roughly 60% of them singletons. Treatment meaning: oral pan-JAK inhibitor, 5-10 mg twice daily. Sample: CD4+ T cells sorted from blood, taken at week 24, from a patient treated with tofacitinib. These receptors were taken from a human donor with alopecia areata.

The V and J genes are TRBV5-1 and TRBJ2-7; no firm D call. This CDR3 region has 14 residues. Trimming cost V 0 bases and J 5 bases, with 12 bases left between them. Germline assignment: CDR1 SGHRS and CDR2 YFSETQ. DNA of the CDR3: TGCGCCAGCAGCTTGGATTCGAAGGGTGACGAGCAGTACTTC. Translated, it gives CASSLDSKGDEQYF. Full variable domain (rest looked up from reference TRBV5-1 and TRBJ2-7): KAGVTQTPRYLIKTRGQQVTLSCSPISGHRSVSWYQQTPGQGLQFLFEYFSETQRNKGNFPGRFSGRQFSNSRSEMNVSTLELGDSALYLCASSLDSKGDEQYFGPGTRLTVT.

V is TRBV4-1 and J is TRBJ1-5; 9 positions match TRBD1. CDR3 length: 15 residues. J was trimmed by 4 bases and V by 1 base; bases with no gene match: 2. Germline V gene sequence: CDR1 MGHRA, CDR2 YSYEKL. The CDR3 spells CASSQVDRGNQPQHF. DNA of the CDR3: TGCGCCAGCAGCCAAGTAGACAGGGGGAATCAGCCCCAGCATTTT.

The CDR3 DNA follows: TGTGCCAGCAGTTCGGCGACAGCCTATGGCTACACCTTC. Translating it yields CASSSATAYGYTF. The chain links TRBV7-9 to TRBJ1-2, with TRBD1 as a possible D gene (5 bases). Germline CDR1 reads SEHNR; CDR2 reads FQNEAQ (reference sequence). Trimming removed 6 bases from V and 4 bases from J, with 12 bases in between. The CDR3 loop spans 13 amino acids.

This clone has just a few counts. The CDR3 DNA is TGCAGCGTTGAGAGTGGGGGGAACACTGAAGCTTTCTTT. Translation: CSVESGGNTEAFF. The V call is TRBV29-1, the J call TRBJ1-1, with a tentative D call TRBD1 (5 bases). In germline, CDR1 is SQVTM, CDR2 ANQGSEA. Deletions cut 3 bases from V and 1 base from J, with 9 bases between. The CDR3 loop spans 13 amino acids.

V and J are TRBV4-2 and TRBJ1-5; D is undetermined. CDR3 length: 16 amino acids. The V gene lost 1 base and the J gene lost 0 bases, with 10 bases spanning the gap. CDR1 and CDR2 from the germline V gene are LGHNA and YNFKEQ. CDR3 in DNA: TGTGCCAGCAGCCAAGCTGGCACAGATAGCAATCAGCCCCAGCATTTT. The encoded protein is CASSQAGTDSNQPQHF.

CDR3 nucleotide sequence: TGTGCCAGCTCACCACCGAGGCCCAACAATGAGCAGTTCTTC. This encodes CASSPPRPNNEQFF. The chain has TRBV18 and TRBJ2-1; no clear D. Between the trimmed V and J ends, which lost 0 bases and 5 bases, there was a span of 8 bases. CDR1 and CDR2 (germline): KGHSH, LQKENI. The CDR3 has 14 amino acids.

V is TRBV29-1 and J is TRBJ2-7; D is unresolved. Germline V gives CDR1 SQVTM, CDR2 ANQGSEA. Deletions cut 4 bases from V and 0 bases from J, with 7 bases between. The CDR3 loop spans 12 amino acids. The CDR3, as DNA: TGCAGCGTTGCTGAAGTCTCCTACGAGCAGTACTTC. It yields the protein CSVAEVSYEQYF.

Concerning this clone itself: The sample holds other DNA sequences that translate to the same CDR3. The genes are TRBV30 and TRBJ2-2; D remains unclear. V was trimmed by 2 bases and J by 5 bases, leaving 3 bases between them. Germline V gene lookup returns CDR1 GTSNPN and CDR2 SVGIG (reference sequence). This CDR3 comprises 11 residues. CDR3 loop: CAWSLTGELFF. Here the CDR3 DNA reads TGTGCCTGGAGTCTTACCGGGGAGCTGTTTTTT.

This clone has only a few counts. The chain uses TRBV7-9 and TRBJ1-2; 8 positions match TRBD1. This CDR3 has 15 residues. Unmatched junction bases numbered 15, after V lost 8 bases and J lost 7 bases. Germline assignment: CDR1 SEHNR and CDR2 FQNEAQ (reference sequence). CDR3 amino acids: CASRPGTGFFSGYTF. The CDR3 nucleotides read TGTGCCAGCCGCCCCGGGACAGGCTTCTTCTCTGGCTACACCTTC.

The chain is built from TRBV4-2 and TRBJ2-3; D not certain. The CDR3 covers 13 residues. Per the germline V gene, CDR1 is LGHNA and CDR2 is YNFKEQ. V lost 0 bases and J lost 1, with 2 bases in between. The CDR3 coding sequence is TGTGCCAGCAGCCAAGATGGCACAGATACGCAGTATTTT. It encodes CASSQDGTDTQYF.

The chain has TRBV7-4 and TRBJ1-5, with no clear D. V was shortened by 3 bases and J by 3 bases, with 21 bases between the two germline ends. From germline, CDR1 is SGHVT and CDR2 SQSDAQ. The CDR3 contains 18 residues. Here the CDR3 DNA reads TGTGCCAGCAGCTTTTCCCTGATTCTTGTCAGATTCAATCAGCCCCAGCATTTT. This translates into CASSFSLILVRFNQPQHF.

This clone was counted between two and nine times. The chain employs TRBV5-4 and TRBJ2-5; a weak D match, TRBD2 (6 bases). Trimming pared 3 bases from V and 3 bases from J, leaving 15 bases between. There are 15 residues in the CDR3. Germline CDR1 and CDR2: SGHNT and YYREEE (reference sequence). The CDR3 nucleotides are TGTGCCAGCAGCTCAAACCGGGACTCCAAAGAGACCCAGTACTTC. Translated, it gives CASSSNRDSKETQYF.

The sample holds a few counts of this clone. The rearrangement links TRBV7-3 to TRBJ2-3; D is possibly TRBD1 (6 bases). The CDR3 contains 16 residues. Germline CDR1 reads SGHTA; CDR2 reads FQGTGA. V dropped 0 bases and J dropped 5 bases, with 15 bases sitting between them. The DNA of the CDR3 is TGTGCCAGCAGCTTAACGCGTCAACAGGGTCAAGATACGCAGTATTTT. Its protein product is CASSLTRQQGQDTQYF.

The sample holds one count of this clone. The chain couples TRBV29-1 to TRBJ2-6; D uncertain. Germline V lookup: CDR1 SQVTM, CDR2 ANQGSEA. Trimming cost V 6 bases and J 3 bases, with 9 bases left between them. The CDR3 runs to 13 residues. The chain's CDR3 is CSVGLGGANVLTF. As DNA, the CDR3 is TGCAGCGTCGGTTTAGGTGGGGCCAACGTCCTGACTTTC.

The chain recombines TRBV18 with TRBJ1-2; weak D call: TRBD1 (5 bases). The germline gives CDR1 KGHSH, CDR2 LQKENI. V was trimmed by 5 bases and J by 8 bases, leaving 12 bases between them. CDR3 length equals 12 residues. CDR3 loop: CASSSGRGGYTF. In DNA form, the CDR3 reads TGTGCCAGCTCATCGGGACGCGGAGGCTACACCTTC.

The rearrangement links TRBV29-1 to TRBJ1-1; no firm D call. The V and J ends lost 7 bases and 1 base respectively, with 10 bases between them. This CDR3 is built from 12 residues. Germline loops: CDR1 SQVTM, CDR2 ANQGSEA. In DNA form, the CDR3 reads TGCAGCGACTCAGAGTGGAACACTGAAGCTTTCTTT. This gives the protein CSDSEWNTEAFF.

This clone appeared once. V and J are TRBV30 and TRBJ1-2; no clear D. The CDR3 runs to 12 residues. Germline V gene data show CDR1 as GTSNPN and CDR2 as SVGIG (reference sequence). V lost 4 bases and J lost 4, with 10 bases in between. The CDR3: CAWKERTYGYTF. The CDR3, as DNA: TGTGCCTGGAAAGAACGGACCTATGGCTACACCTTC.

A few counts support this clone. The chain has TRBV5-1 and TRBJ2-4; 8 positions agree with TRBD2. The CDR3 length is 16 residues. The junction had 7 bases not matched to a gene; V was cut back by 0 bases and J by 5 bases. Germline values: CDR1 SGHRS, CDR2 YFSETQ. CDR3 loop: CASSLEARGAQNIQYF. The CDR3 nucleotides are TGCGCCAGCAGCTTGGAAGCGCGGGGGGCGCAAAACATTCAGTACTTC. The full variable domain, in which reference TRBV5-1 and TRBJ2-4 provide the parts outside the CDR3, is KAGVTQTPRYLIKTRGQQVTLSCSPISGHRSVSWYQQTPGQGLQFLFEYFSETQRNKGNFPGRFSGRQFSNSRSEMNVSTLELGDSALYLCASSLEARGAQNIQYFGAGTRLSVL.

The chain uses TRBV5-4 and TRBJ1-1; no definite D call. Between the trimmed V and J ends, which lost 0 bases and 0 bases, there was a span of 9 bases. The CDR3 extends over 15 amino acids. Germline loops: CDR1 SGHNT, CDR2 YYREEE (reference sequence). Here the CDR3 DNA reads TGTGCCAGCAGCTTGGTGTCCGGGGTGAACACTGAAGCTTTCTTT. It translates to CASSLVSGVNTEAFF.

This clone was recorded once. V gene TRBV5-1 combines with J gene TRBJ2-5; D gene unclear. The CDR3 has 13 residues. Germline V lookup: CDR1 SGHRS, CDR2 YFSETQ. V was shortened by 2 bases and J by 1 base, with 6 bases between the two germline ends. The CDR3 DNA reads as TGCGCCAGCAGCTTACACCGCCAAGAGACCCAGTACTTC. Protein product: CASSLHRQETQYF.

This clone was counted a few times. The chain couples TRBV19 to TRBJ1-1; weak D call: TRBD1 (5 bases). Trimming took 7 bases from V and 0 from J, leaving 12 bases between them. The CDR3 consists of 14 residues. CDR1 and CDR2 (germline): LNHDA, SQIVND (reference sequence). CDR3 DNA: TGTGCCAGTATCGGGGGAACACTGAACACTGAAGCTTTCTTT. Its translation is CASIGGTLNTEAFF.

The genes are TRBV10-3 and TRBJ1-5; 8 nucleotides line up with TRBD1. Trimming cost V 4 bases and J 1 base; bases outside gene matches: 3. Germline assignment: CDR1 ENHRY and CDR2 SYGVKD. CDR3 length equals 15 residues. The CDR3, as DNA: TGTGCCATCAGTGGGACAGGGTTGAGCAATCAGCCCCAGCATTTT. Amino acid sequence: CAISGTGLSNQPQHF.

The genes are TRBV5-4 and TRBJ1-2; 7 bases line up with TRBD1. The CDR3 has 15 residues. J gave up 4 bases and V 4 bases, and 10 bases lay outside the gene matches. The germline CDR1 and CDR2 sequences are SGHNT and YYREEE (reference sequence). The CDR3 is CASSLGDRAAYGYTF. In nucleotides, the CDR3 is TGTGCCAGCAGCCTTGGAGACAGGGCGGCCTATGGCTACACCTTC.

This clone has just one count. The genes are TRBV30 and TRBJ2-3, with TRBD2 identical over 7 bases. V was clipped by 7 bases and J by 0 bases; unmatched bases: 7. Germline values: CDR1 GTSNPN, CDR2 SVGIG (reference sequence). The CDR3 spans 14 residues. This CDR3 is CASLSGASTDTQYF. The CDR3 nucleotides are TGTGCCTCCTTGAGCGGGGCTAGCACAGATACGCAGTATTTT.

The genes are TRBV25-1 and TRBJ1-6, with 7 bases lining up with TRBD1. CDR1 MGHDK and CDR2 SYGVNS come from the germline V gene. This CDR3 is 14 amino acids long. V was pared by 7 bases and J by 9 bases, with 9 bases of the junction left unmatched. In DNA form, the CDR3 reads TGTGCCAGCACGGAGACAGGGATGGTTTCACCCCTCCACTTT. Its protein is CASTETGMVSPLHF.

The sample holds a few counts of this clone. CDR3 in DNA: TGCAGCGTTTTAACATATAGCTCTGGGGCCAACGTCCTGACTTTC. Translating it yields CSVLTYSSGANVLTF. The chain recombines TRBV29-1 with TRBJ2-6, with D unclear. Trimming removed 5 bases from V and 0 bases from J, with 11 bases in between. Germline CDR1 SQVTM, CDR2 ANQGSEA. This CDR3 is 15 amino acids long.

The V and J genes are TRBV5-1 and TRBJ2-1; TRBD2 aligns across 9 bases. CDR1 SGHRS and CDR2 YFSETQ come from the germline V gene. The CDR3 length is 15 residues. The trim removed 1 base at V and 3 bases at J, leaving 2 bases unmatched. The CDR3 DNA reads TGCGCCAGCAGCTTGATTAGCGGGGGCTACAATGAGCAGTTCTTC. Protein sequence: CASSLISGGYNEQFF.

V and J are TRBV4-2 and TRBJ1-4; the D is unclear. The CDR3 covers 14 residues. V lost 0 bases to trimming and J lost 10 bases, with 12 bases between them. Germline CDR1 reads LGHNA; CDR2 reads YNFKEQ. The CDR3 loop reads CASSQEYGMGKLFF. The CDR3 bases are TGTGCCAGCAGCCAAGAATATGGAATGGGAAAACTGTTTTTT.

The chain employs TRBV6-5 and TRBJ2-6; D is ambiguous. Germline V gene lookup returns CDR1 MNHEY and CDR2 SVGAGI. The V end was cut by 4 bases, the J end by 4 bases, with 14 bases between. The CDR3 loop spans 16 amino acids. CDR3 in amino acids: CASSSDTTVGANVLTF. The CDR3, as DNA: TGTGCCAGCAGTTCCGACACTACCGTCGGGGCCAACGTCCTGACTTTC.

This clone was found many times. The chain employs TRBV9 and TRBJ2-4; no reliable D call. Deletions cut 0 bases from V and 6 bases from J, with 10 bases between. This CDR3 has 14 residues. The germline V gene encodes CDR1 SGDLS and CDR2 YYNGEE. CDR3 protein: CASSVDTFGNIQYF. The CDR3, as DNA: TGTGCCAGCAGCGTAGACACCTTCGGAAACATTCAGTACTTC.